This T cell receptor beta chain derives from a study of T cell repertoires in cytomegalovirus infection. Study-wide context: CMV epitopes in the study were HLA-C-restricted (recently identified) and HLA-B-restricted (well studied). Notes on the study in general: HLA-C-restricted CMV clonotypes gave the most frequent clonotype in two of eight donors. Carriers of CMV and the relevant HLA type were discriminated by public TCR beta frequency.

Each CDR3 protein gets one entry after TCRdb re-called the reads with MiXCR. The data hold hundreds of thousands of distinct CDR3 sequences, with approximately 32% observed a single time. A remark on this clonotype: The antigen remains undetermined.

V was pared by 2 bases and J by 8 bases, with 7 bases between. Germline V gene data show CDR1 as MNHEY and CDR2 as SMNVEV (reference sequence). This CDR3 has 13 amino acids. This chain joins TRBV27 and TRBJ1-6, with D perhaps TRBD1 (5 bases). This sequence originates from a human donor in good health (CMV status not recorded). Some clones in this sample may be carry-over from other donors' samples. This specimen consisted of cultured CD8+ T cells from PBMCs, obtained from culture after CMV antigen stimulation. In nucleotides, the CDR3 is TGTGCCAGCAGTTTAGGGGCAGATTCACCCCTCCACTTT. This codes for CASSLGADSPLHF.